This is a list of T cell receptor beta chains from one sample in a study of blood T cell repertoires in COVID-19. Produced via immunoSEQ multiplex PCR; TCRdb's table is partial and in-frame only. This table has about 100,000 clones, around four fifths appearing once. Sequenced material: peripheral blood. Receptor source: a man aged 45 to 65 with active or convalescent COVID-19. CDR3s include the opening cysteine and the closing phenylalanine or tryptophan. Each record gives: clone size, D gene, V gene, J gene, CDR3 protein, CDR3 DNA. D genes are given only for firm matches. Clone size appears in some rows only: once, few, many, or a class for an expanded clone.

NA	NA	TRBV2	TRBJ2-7	CASRPTSFAYEQYF	TGTGCCAGCAGGCCCACTTCCTTCGCGTACGAGCAGTACTTC
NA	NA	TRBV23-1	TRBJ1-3	CASSLKSMADSGNTIYF	TGCGCCAGCAGTCTTAAATCCATGGCAGATTCTGGAAACACCATATATTTT
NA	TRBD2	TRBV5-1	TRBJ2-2	CASSPLLAENTGELFF	TGCGCCAGCAGCCCGTTACTAGCGGAGAACACCGGGGAGCTGTTTTTT
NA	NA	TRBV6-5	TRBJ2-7	CASKGSGDEQYF	TGTGCCAGCAAGGGGTCAGGCGACGAGCAGTACTTC
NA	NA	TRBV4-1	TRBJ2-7	CASSLNPGDKAYEQYF	TGCGCCAGCAGCCTCAACCCGGGAGACAAGGCCTACGAGCAGTACTTC
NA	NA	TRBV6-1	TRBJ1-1	CASSESAGSIEAFF	TGTGCCAGCAGCGAATCCGCAGGTTCAATCGAAGCTTTCTTT
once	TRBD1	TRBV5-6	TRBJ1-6	CASSLASRGIGYNSPLHF	TGTGCCAGCAGCTTGGCTTCCAGGGGGATAGGATATAATTCACCCCTCCACTTT
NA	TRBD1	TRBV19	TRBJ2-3	CASSIGQGRDTQYF	TGTGCCAGTAGTATAGGACAGGGGAGAGATACGCAGTATTTT
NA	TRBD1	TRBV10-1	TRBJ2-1	CASSEGTGTVFNEQFF	TGCGCCAGCAGTGAGGGGACAGGGACGGTTTTCAATGAGCAGTTCTTC
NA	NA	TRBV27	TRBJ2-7	CASSPQGKAYEQYF	TGTGCCAGCAGTCCTCAGGGGAAGGCCTACGAGCAGTACTTC
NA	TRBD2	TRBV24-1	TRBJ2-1	CATSDPGLASSGALNEQFF	TGTGCCACCAGTGATCCAGGACTAGCCTCATCGGGAGCACTCAATGAGCAGTTCTTC
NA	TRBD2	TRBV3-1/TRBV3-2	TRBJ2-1	CASTAGLAGVGEQFF	TGTGCCAGCACAGCGGGACTAGCGGGAGTAGGTGAGCAGTTCTTC
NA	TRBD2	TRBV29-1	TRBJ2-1	CSAAGGLNYNEQFF	TGCAGCGCCGCGGGGGGCTTGAACTACAATGAGCAGTTCTTC
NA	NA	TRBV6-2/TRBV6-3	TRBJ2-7	CASSSLSGGRGYEQYF	TGTGCCAGCAGTTCCCTGTCAGGTGGGCGCGGGTACGAGCAGTACTTC
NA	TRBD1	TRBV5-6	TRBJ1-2	CASSLVTGENYGYTF	TGTGCCAGCAGCTTGGTGACAGGGGAGAACTATGGCTACACCTTC
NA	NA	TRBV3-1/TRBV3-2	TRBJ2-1	CASSQELDTYNEQFF	TGTGCCAGCAGCCAAGAACTAGACACCTACAATGAGCAGTTCTTC
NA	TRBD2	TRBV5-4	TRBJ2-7	CASSPSASGAYEQYF	TGTGCCAGCAGCCCCTCGGCTAGCGGGGCCTACGAGCAGTACTTC
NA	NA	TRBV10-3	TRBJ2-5	CAIKRQVRGTQYF	TGTGCCATCAAGAGGCAGGTGCGGGGGACCCAGTACTTC
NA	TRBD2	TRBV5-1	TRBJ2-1	CASSLALASGSGYNEQFF	TGCGCCAGCAGCTTGGCGTTGGCTAGCGGGAGTGGTTACAATGAGCAGTTCTTC
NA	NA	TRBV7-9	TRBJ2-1	CASSSENEQFF	TGTGCCAGCAGCTCCGAGAATGAGCAGTTCTTC
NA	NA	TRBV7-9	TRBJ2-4	CASSLALQAPLAKNIQYF	TGTGCCAGCAGCTTAGCGTTGCAGGCCCCATTAGCCAAAAACATTCAGTACTTC
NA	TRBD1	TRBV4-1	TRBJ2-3	CASKGQGVNTQYF	TGCGCCAGCAAAGGACAGGGAGTGAATACGCAGTATTTT
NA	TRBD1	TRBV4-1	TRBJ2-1	CASTLGDRGSNEQFF	TGCGCCAGCACCCTGGGGGACAGGGGGAGCAATGAGCAGTTCTTC
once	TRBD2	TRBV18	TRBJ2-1	CASSATGTSGSSSYNEQFF	TGTGCCAGCTCAGCCACCGGGACTAGCGGGTCGAGCTCCTACAATGAGCAGTTCTTC
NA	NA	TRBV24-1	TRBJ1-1	CATSDPIPGNTEAFF	TGTGCCACCAGTGATCCTATTCCGGGGAACACTGAAGCTTTCTTT
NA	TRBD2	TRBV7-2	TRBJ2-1	CASSFIAGGYNEQFF	TGTGCCAGCAGCTTCATAGCGGGAGGGTACAATGAGCAGTTCTTC
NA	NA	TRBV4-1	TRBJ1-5	CASSQEGWGRNQPQHF	TGCGCCAGCAGCCAAGAGGGGTGGGGGCGCAATCAGCCCCAGCATTTT
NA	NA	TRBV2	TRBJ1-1	CASSESRRRDTEAFF	TGTGCCAGCAGTGAATCGCGCCGGCGGGACACTGAAGCTTTCTTT
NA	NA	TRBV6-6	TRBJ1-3	CASNQGGNTIYF	TGTGCCAGCAATCAGGGCGGAAACACCATATATTTT
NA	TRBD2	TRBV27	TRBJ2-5	CASSFILAGGPGTQYF	TGTGCCAGCAGTTTTATCTTAGCGGGAGGGCCGGGGACCCAGTACTTC
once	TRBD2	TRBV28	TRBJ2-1	CASSLLAGGRNEQFF	TGTGCCAGCAGTTTACTAGCGGGAGGGCGGAATGAGCAGTTCTTC